The 5 T cell receptor beta chains presented below share a single source sample, sequenced in a study of blood T cell repertoires in COVID-19. Clones were sequenced by immunoSEQ multiplex PCR, and TCRdb holds only the in-frame ones, with some missing. The sample lists about 280,000 clones; 90% were seen once. The sequenced material came from PBMCs or T cells enriched from blood (not recorded which). All receptors come from a woman aged 18 to 35 with acute COVID-19.

This chain joins TRBV6-5 and TRBJ1-1; possible D gene TRBD1, 6 bases. Germline-derived CDR1 and CDR2 are MNHEY and SVGAGI. The CDR3 totals 16 residues. The V end was cut by 0 bases, the J end by 0 bases, with 11 bases between. Here the CDR3 reads CASSYSWTAMNTEAFF. DNA for the CDR3: TGTGCCAGCAGTTACTCCTGGACAGCCATGAACACTGAAGCTTTCTTT.

The V gene is TRBV10-3, the J gene TRBJ1-5; 7 positions match TRBD1. The J segment lost 4 bases and the V segment lost 0 bases, leaving 3 bases of the junction unmatched. Germline values: CDR1 ENHRY, CDR2 SYGVKD. The CDR3 is 15 amino acids. CDR3 DNA sequence: TGTGCCATCAGTGAGTCGCAACAGGGGAATCAGCCCCAGCATTTT. The encoded protein is CAISESQQGNQPQHF.

This chain links TRBV25-1 with TRBJ1-5; unclear D gene. Per the germline V gene, CDR1 is MGHDK and CDR2 is SYGVNS. The V end was cut by 1 base, the J end by 0 bases, with 4 bases between. The CDR3 contains 14 residues. In nucleotides, the CDR3 is TGTGCCAGCAGTGAATCCGGTAGCAATCAGCCCCAGCATTTT. This encodes CASSESGSNQPQHF.

The chain recombines TRBV5-1 with TRBJ2-3; 7 bases line up with TRBD2. V was pared by 2 bases and J by 0 bases, with 3 bases of the junction left unmatched. CDR1 is SGHRS, CDR2 YFSETQ, per germline. The CDR3 is 15 amino acids. CDR3 sequence reads: CASSLPGGSTDTQYF. In DNA, the CDR3 is TGCGCCAGCAGCTTACCGGGAGGAAGCACAGATACGCAGTATTTT. Full variable domain (missing parts from reference TRBV5-1 and TRBJ2-3): KAGVTQTPRYLIKTRGQQVTLSCSPISGHRSVSWYQQTPGQGLQFLFEYFSETQRNKGNFPGRFSGRQFSNSRSEMNVSTLELGDSALYLCASSLPGGSTDTQYFGPGTRLTVL.

The rearrangement uses TRBV27 and TRBJ1-5; TRBD1 matches 8 bases. This CDR3 region has 13 residues. Germline V gene lookup returns CDR1 MNHEY and CDR2 SMNVEV (reference sequence). Trimming cost V 5 bases and J 14 bases; bases outside gene matches: 11. CDR3 sequence reads: CASSPRTGTSKHF. The CDR3 DNA reads as TGTGCCAGCAGTCCAAGGACAGGGACATCGAAGCATTTT.